This TCR beta chain was recovered during a study of blood T cell repertoires in COVID-19. About the study: From T cells, B-cell-depleted T cells, or PBMCs came the material, which was cDNA or gDNA.

In the original analysis: Amplified reference gene primers provided the basis for estimating nucleated cell counts. The assay was immunoSEQ multiplex PCR, and TCRdb's table has in-frame clones only and misses some. V, J and clone size are taken as reported in that table, and D and trimming were inferred from the DNA itself. The repertoire includes around 150,000 clones, around 83% of them detected once, and 7.5% to 8.5% sits in the top ten. Germline assignment: CDR1 LNHDA and CDR2 SQIVND (reference sequence). The CDR3 runs 13 residues. Trimming shortened V by 2 bases and J by 4 bases, and 6 bases separated the two germline ends. Enrollment of patients from Seattle took place during active infection, with longitudinal follow-up.

V and J are TRBV19 and TRBJ1-5, with D unresolved. Sequencing was carried out using peripheral blood. The TCR comes from a woman aged 55 to 70 with COVID-19, enrolled during active disease. The CDR3 DNA reads TGTGCCAGTAGTATACAATTGAATCAGCCCCAGCATTTT. Amino acids: CASSIQLNQPQHF.